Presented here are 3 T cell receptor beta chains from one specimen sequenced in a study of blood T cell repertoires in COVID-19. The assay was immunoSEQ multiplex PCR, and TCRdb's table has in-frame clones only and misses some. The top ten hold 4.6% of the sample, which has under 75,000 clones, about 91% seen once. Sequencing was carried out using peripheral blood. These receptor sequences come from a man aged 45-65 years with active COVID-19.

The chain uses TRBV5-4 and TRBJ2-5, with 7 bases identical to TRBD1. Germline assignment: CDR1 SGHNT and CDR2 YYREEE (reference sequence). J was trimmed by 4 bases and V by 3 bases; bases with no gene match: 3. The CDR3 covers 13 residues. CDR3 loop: CASSSNRGETQYF. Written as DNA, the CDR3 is TGTGCCAGCAGCTCCAACAGGGGAGAGACCCAGTACTTC. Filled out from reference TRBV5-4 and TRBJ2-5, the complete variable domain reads ETGVTQSPTHLIKTRGQQVTLRCSSQSGHNTVSWYQQALGQGPQFIFQYYREEENGRGNFPPRFSGLQFPNYSSELNVNALELDDSALYLCASSSNRGETQYFGPGTRLLVL.

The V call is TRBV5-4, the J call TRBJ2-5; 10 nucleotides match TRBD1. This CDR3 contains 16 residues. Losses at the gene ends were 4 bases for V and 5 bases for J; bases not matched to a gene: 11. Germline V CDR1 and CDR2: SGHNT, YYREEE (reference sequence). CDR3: CASSLRDRGTGETQYF. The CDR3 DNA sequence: TGTGCCAGCAGCCTCCGGGACAGGGGTACGGGGGAGACCCAGTACTTC.

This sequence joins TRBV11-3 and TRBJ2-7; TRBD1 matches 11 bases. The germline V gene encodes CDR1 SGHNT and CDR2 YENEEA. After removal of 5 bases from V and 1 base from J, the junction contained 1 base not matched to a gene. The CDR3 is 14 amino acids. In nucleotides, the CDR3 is TGTGCCAGCAGCAGGGACAGGGGGTCCTACGAGCAGTACTTC. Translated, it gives CASSRDRGSYEQYF.